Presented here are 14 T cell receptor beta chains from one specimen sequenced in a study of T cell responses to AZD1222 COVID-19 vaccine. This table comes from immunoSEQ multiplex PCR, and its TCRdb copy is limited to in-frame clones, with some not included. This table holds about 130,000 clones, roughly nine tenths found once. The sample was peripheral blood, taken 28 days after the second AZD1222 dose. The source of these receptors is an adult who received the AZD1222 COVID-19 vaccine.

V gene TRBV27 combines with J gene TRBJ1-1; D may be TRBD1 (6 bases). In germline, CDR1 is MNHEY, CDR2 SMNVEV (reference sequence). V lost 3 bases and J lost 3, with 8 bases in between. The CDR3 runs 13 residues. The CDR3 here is CASSFTGYTEAFF. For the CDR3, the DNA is TGTGCCAGCAGTTTCACAGGGTACACTGAAGCTTTCTTT.

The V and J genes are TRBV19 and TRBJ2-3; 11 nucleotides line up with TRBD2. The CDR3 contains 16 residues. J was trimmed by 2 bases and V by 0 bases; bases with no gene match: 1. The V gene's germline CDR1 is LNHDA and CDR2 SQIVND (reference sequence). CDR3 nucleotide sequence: TGTGCCAGTAGTATAGAACTAGCGGGAGCCACAGATACGCAGTATTTT. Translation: CASSIELAGATDTQYF.

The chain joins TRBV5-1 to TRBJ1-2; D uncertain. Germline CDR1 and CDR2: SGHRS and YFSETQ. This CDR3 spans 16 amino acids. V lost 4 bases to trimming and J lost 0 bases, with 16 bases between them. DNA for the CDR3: TGCGCCAGCAGCCAATTCACGCCAGATTCTAACTATGGCTACACCTTC. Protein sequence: CASSQFTPDSNYGYTF.

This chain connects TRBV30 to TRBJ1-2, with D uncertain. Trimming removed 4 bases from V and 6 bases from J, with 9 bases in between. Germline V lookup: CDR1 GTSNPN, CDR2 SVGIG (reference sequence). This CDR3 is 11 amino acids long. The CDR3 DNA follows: TGTGCCTGGACGCAACTTAATGGCTACACCTTC. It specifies CAWTQLNGYTF.

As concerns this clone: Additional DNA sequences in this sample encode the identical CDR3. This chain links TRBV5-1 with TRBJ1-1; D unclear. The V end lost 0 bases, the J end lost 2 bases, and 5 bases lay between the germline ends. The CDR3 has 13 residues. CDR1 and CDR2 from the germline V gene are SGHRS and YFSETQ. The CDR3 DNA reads TGCGCCAGCAGCTTGGGAGGTAACACTGAAGCTTTCTTT. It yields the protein CASSLGGNTEAFF.

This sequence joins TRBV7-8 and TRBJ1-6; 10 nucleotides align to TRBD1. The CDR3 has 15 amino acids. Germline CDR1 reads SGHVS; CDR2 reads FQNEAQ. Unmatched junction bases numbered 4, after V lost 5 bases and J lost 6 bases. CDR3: CASSPRDRGNSPLHF. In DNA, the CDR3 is TGTGCCAGCAGCCCCCGGGACAGGGGTAATTCACCCCTCCACTTT.

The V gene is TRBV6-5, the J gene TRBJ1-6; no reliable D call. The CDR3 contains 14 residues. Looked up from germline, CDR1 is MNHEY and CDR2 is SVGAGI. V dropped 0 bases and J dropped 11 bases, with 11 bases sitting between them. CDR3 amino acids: CASSYSRVLAPLHF. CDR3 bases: TGTGCCAGCAGTTACTCTCGGGTTTTGGCACCCCTCCACTTT.

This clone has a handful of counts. The CDR3 is CSVDPPPGDRGRNTEAFF. The CDR3 DNA sequence: TGCAGCGTAGATCCCCCCCCCGGGGATAGGGGTCGGAACACTGAAGCTTTCTTT. V and J are TRBV29-1 and TRBJ1-1; possible D gene TRBD1, 5 bases. The V gene's germline CDR1 is SQVTM and CDR2 ANQGSEA. The V end lost 6 bases, the J end lost 1 base, and 27 bases lay between the germline ends. This CDR3 is 18 amino acids long.

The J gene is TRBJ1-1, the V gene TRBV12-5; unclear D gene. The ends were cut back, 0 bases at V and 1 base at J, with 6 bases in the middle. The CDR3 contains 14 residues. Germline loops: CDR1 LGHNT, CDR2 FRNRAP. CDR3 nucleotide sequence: TGTGCTAGTGGTTTGGTACCCCGGAACACTGAAGCTTTCTTT. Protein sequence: CASGLVPRNTEAFF.

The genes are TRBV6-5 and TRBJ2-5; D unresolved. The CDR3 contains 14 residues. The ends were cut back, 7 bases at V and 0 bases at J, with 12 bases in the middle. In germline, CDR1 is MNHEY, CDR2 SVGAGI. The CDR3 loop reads CASKRLDNQETQYF. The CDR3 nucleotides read TGTGCCAGCAAACGGCTTGACAACCAAGAGACCCAGTACTTC.

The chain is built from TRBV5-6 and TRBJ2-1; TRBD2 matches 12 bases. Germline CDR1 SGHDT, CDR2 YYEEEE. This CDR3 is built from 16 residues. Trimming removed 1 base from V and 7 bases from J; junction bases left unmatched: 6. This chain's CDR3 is CASSLPSGRALNEQFF. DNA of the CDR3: TGTGCCAGCAGCTTGCCTAGCGGGAGGGCCTTGAATGAGCAGTTCTTC. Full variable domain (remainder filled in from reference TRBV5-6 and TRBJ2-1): DAGVTQSPTHLIKTRGQQVTLRCSPKSGHDTVSWYQQALGQGPQFIFQYYEEEERQRGNFPDRFSGHQFPNYSSELNVNALLLGDSALYLCASSLPSGRALNEQFFGPGTRLTVL.

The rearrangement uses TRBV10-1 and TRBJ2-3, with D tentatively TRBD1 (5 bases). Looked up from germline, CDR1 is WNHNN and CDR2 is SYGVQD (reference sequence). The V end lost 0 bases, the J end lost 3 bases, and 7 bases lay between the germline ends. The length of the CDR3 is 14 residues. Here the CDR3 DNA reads TGCGCCAGCAGTGAGTCGACAGCAACAGATACGCAGTATTTT. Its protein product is CASSESTATDTQYF.

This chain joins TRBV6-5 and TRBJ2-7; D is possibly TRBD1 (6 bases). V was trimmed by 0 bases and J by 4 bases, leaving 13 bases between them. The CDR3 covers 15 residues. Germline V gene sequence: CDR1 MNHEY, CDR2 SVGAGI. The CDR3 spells CASSYSTGPTYEQYF. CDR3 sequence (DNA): TGTGCCAGCAGTTACTCGACAGGCCCTACTTACGAGCAGTACTTC.

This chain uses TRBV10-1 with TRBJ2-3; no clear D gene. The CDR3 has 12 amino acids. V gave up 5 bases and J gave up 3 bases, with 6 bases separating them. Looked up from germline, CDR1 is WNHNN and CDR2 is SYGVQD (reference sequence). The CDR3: CASSPNTDTQYF. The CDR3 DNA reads TGCGCCAGCAGTCCGAATACAGATACGCAGTATTTT.